These 23 T cell receptor beta chains were sequenced from one sample in a study of shared clonotypes between healthy human individuals (dated by TCRdb to the early 2020s). The library was prepared using the immunoSEQ multiplex PCR assay. TCRdb carries this immuneACCESS record with in-frame sequences only. Its versions omit some clonotypes, under half of them owing to an unresolved V gene in the studies checked, with the rest unexplained. Across this sample there are about 2.3 million clones, with over 90% seen only once. The ten largest clones take up about 0.39% of the sample. The sample was naive CD4+ T cells from PBMCs. Read against the paper, the sample's cell subset or site label means: CD45RA+ positively selected. The receptors were sampled from a man younger than 35 in good health. Some clones in this sample may be carry-over from other donors' samples.

The V gene is TRBV21-1, the J gene TRBJ2-7; no check of the table's D call, TRBD2, against the DNA was made. TRBV21-1 is a documented pseudogene. CDR3 size: 16 residues. The CDR3 sequence: CASSKVAGTGTYEQYF. The CDR3, as DNA: TGTGCCAGCAGCAAAGTCGCGGGGACGGGGACCTACGAGCAGTACTTC.

This chain joins TRBV2 and TRBJ2-5; D is unclear. V gave up 11 bases and J gave up 0 bases, with 19 bases separating them. CDR3 length: 15 amino acids. Germline CDR1 SNHLY, CDR2 FYNNEI. The CDR3 sequence is CACQRLISNQETQYF. Written as DNA, the CDR3 is TGTGCCTGCCAGAGACTTATTTCCAACCAAGAGACCCAGTACTTC.

The rearrangement links TRBV5-1 to TRBJ2-7, with D maybe TRBD1 (5 bases). V lost 6 bases and J lost 4, with 14 bases in between. Looked up from germline, CDR1 is SGHRS and CDR2 is YFSETQ. The CDR3 is 13 residues long. The CDR3 nucleotides are TGCGCCAGCACACCAGGGCCTCTATACGAGCAGTACTTC. Translated, it gives CASTPGPLYEQYF.

J is TRBJ1-4 and V is TRBV28; D is ambiguous. Germline V lookup: CDR1 MDHEN, CDR2 SYDVKM. The CDR3 sequence is 15 residues long. V was cut by 6 bases and J by 7 bases, with 18 bases left in between. CDR3 in amino acids: CASREPTWRSEKLFF. Written as DNA, the CDR3 is TGTGCCAGCAGGGAACCAACCTGGCGGAGTGAAAAACTGTTTTTT.

The CDR3 is CASSPWGTGATGTQYF. The CDR3 nucleotides read TGTGCCAGCAGCCCATGGGGCACAGGGGCCACGGGGACCCAGTACTTC. This chain joins TRBV7-9 and TRBJ2-5; 7 bases map to TRBD1. V trimming: 5 bases; J trimming: 7 bases; junction bases outside the gene matches: 16. Germline CDR1 is SEHNR and CDR2 is FQNEAQ (reference sequence). CDR3 length equals 16 residues.

The chain couples TRBV2 to TRBJ1-2, with D perhaps matching TRBD1 (6 bases). The CDR3 sequence is 14 residues long. V was trimmed by 6 bases and J by 5 bases, leaving 16 bases between them. CDR1 and CDR2 (germline): SNHLY, FYNNEI. This CDR3 reads CASSKQGLVYGYTF. The CDR3, as DNA: TGTGCCAGCAGCAAACAGGGTTTAGTATATGGCTACACCTTC.

This clone has only a few counts. The J gene is TRBJ1-1, the V gene TRBV16; D ambiguous. The germline gives CDR1 KGHSY, CDR2 FQNENV. Trimming cost V 0 bases and J 0 bases, with 2 bases left between them. The CDR3 has 13 amino acids. CDR3 bases: TGTGCCAGCAGCCAATCGTTGAACACTGAAGCTTTCTTT. Translation gives CASSQSLNTEAFF.

The CDR3 sequence: CASSLGLAAYQETQYF. The CDR3 DNA reads as TGTGCCAGCAGCCTAGGACTAGCGGCCTATCAAGAGACCCAGTACTTC. The chain carries TRBV7-3 and TRBJ2-5, with 10 bases identical to TRBD2. CDR3 length equals 16 residues. J gave up 2 bases and V 5 bases, and 8 bases lay outside the gene matches. CDR1 SGHTA and CDR2 FQGTGA come from the germline V gene.

The CDR3 region has the DNA TGTGCCAGCAGCTTAGGGTACAGGGCCCACGAGCAGTACTTC. This sequence encodes CASSLGYRAHEQYF. The V call is TRBV11-2, the J call TRBJ2-7, with D tentatively TRBD1 (6 bases). The CDR3 contains 14 residues. V gave up 1 base and J gave up 5 bases, with 12 bases separating them. The germline V gene has CDR1 SGHAT and CDR2 FQNNGV.

This chain joins TRBV7-9 and TRBJ2-1; D remains unclear. The CDR3 runs 15 residues. The germline V and J ends were trimmed by 4 bases and 5 bases, with 15 bases remaining between them. CDR1 is SEHNR and CDR2 is FQNEAQ in the germline V gene (reference sequence). In DNA form, the CDR3 reads TGTGCCAGCAGCTCCATTTGGGCGGTCGACAATGAGCAGTTCTTC. This encodes CASSSIWAVDNEQFF.

The chain recombines TRBV19 with TRBJ1-5; weak D call: TRBD1 (5 bases). Trimming cost V 5 bases and J 10 bases, with 21 bases left between them. Germline V lookup: CDR1 LNHDA, CDR2 SQIVND (reference sequence). The length of the CDR3 is 15 residues. In DNA, the CDR3 is TGTGCCAGTAGTCTTCGGGGTGGGGCTCTATCCCCCCAGCATTTT. Translation gives CASSLRGGALSPQHF.

The chain has TRBV18 and TRBJ1-3, with D tentatively TRBD1 (5 bases). V lost 2 bases and J lost 2, with 10 bases in between. CDR1 and CDR2 (germline): KGHSH, LQKENI. The CDR3 has 15 amino acids. CDR3 DNA: TGTGCCAGCTCACCAGGTGCAGGGACTGGAAACACCATATATTTT. It encodes CASSPGAGTGNTIYF.

The chain couples TRBV29-1 to TRBJ1-2; 9 bases agree with TRBD1. Trimming at V came to 3 bases and at J to 10 bases, leaving 9 bases not matched to a gene. This CDR3 is built from 13 residues. Per the germline V gene, CDR1 is SQVTM and CDR2 is ANQGSEA. This CDR3 is CSVDRDRAFYYTF. In nucleotides, the CDR3 is TGCAGCGTTGATCGGGACAGGGCTTTTTACTACACCTTC. Together with reference TRBV29-1 and TRBJ1-2, the CDR3 gives the full variable domain: SAVISQKPSRDICQRGTSLTIQCQVDSQVTMMFWYRQQPGQSLTLIATANQGSEATYESGFVIDKFPISRPNLTFSTLTVSNMSPEDSSIYLCSVDRDRAFYYTFGSGTRLTVV.

Turning to this clone: The sample carries other DNA sequences with the same CDR3. The chain links TRBV19 to TRBJ1-2; a weak D match, TRBD1 (5 bases). Trimming removed 1 base from V and 4 bases from J, with 7 bases in between. Germline loops: CDR1 LNHDA, CDR2 SQIVND (reference sequence). CDR3 size: 13 residues. This CDR3 is CASSIVDSYGYTF. CDR3 DNA: TGTGCCAGTAGTATAGTTGACAGCTATGGCTACACCTTC. The whole variable domain, filled in from reference TRBV19 and TRBJ1-2, reads DGGITQSPKYLFRKEGQNVTLSCEQNLNHDAMYWYRQDPGQGLRLIYYSQIVNDFQKGDIAEGYSVSREKKESFPLTVTSAQKNPTAFYLCASSIVDSYGYTFGSGTRLTVV.

The chain links TRBV7-9 to TRBJ1-2; the D gene is possibly TRBD1 (6 bases). Germline loops: CDR1 SEHNR, CDR2 FQNEAQ (reference sequence). V was shortened by 5 bases and J by 3 bases, with 16 bases between the two germline ends. CDR3 length equals 15 residues. The CDR3 DNA sequence: TGTGCCAGCAGCCGAACAGGGTTGTCAGACTATGGCTACACCTTC. Residues: CASSRTGLSDYGYTF.

The chain joins TRBV18 to TRBJ2-3; D uncertain. CDR3 length: 14 residues. CDR1 and CDR2 from the germline V gene are KGHSH and LQKENI. The germline V and J ends were trimmed by 3 bases and 0 bases, with 7 bases remaining between them. The CDR3 reads CASSPYTSTDTQYF. In nucleotides, the CDR3 is TGTGCCAGCTCACCTTATACGAGCACAGATACGCAGTATTTT. Complete variable domain (other parts from reference TRBV18 and TRBJ2-3): NAGVMQNPRHLVRRRGQEARLRCSPMKGHSHVYWYRQLPEEGLKFMVYLQKENIIDESGMPKERFSAEFPKEGPSILRIQQVVRGDSAAYFCASSPYTSTDTQYFGPGTRLTVL.

The chain recombines TRBV18 with TRBJ1-1; no firm D call. CDR1 is KGHSH and CDR2 is LQKENI in the germline V gene. The CDR3 has 16 residues. With 0 bases removed from V and 4 bases from J, the gap between germline ends came to 15 bases. CDR3 sequence (DNA): TGTGCCAGCTCACCACCGGGGTCTGGGTGGGGCACTGAAGCTTTCTTT. Its translation is CASSPPGSGWGTEAFF. Using reference TRBV18 and TRBJ1-1 for the parts outside the CDR3, the full variable domain is NAGVMQNPRHLVRRRGQEARLRCSPMKGHSHVYWYRQLPEEGLKFMVYLQKENIIDESGMPKERFSAEFPKEGPSILRIQQVVRGDSAAYFCASSPPGSGWGTEAFFGQGTRLTVV.

V gene TRBV5-1 combines with J gene TRBJ2-7; tentatively, D is TRBD1 (6 bases). Between the trimmed V and J ends, which lost 4 bases and 5 bases, there was a span of 22 bases. Germline assignment: CDR1 SGHRS and CDR2 YFSETQ. The CDR3 has 16 residues. The CDR3 here is CASSPVTGTPRDEQYF. The CDR3 DNA sequence: TGCGCCAGCAGCCCGGTAACCGGGACACCTCGGGACGAGCAGTACTTC.

This sequence joins TRBV9 and TRBJ1-5; TRBD1 matches at 10 bases. Germline-derived CDR1 and CDR2 are SGDLS and YYNGEE. After removal of 3 bases from V and 7 bases from J, the junction contained 7 bases not matched to a gene. The CDR3 totals 15 residues. DNA of the CDR3: TGTGCCAGCAGCGAGTGGGGACAGGGGCAACAGCCCCAGCATTTT. Translating it yields CASSEWGQGQQPQHF.

The chain combines TRBV30 with TRBJ1-5; D remains ambiguous. The CDR3 loop spans 13 amino acids. Trimming pared 2 bases from V and 7 bases from J, leaving 12 bases between. Germline V gene lookup returns CDR1 GTSNPN and CDR2 SVGIG (reference sequence). CDR3 protein: CAWSPLGDQPQHF. The CDR3 nucleotides are TGTGCCTGGAGTCCCCTGGGAGACCAGCCCCAGCATTTT. The entire variable domain, with the rest obtained from reference TRBV30 and TRBJ1-5, is as follows: SQTIHQWPATLVQPVGSPLSLECTVEGTSNPNLYWYRQAAGRGLQLLFYSVGIGQISSEVPQNLSASRPQDRQFILSSKKLLLSDSGFYLCAWSPLGDQPQHFGDGTRLSIL.

The genes are TRBV15 and TRBJ2-7; D call uncertain. V was trimmed by 1 base and J by 0 bases, leaving 4 bases between them. This CDR3 has 13 residues. Germline V gene lookup returns CDR1 LNHNV and CDR2 YYDKDF (reference sequence). This chain's CDR3 is CATSRGSSYEQYF. CDR3 in DNA: TGTGCCACCAGCAGAGGCAGCTCCTACGAGCAGTACTTC.

On this clone itself: Within the sample, other DNA sequences also encode this same CDR3. This rearrangement joins TRBV20-1 to TRBJ2-7, with a weak D call TRBD2 (5 bases). V was pared by 2 bases and J by 5 bases, with 7 bases between. This CDR3 region has 11 residues. Germline V gene data show CDR1 as DFQATT and CDR2 as SNEGSKA (reference sequence). CDR3 sequence (DNA): TGCAGTGCTAGAAGAGCGGACGAGCAGTACTTC. Its translation: CSARRADEQYF.

The V gene is TRBV7-3, the J gene TRBJ2-2; D unresolved. Germline CDR1 and CDR2: SGHTA and FQGTGA. The CDR3 runs to 14 residues. Trimming cost V 2 bases and J 6 bases, with 10 bases left between them. The CDR3: CASSLYSIAGELFF. CDR3 nucleotides: TGTGCCAGCAGCTTATACTCCATTGCCGGGGAGCTGTTTTTT.